Reported below is one TCR beta chain. The antigen is not known. The sample belongs to a study of identical twins. Study-level points and caveats: Out-of-frame alpha sequences shared by twins were enriched for low generation probability. Beta out-of-frame sequences showed weaker excess sharing between twins.

J gave up 7 bases and V 4 bases, and 14 bases lay outside the gene matches. The CDR3 covers 17 residues. Germline lookup yields CDR1 SGDLS and CDR2 YYNGEE. With template switching, a universal primer site was added, and the cDNA carried unique molecular identifiers. TCRdb redid the calling of the 5' RACE reads with MiXCR, one entry per CDR3 protein. The sample lists approximately 260,000 distinct CDR3 sequences; approximately 8.3% were seen once. No donor was unhealthy or non-Caucasian. The same specimen was also included in a second study, on yellow fever vaccine responses in identical twins.

The specimen sequenced was CD8+ T cells sorted from blood. The clonotype was recovered from a woman aged 18-35 years in good health. The chain is built from TRBV9 and TRBJ2-3; 11 bases fit TRBD1. CDR3 sequence (DNA): TGTGCCAGCAGCCCACCGGGACAGGGGGGCACATACCATACGCAGTATTTT. It yields the protein CASSPPGQGGTYHTQYF.